Presented here are 15 T cell receptor beta chains from one specimen sequenced in a study of T cell responses to AZD1222 COVID-19 vaccine. TCRdb's table, derived via immunoSEQ multiplex PCR, lists solely in-frame clones and lacks some. The sample lists under 150,000 clones, over 85% seen once, with approximately 1.2% in the top ten. The sample in question was peripheral blood, obtained 28 days after the second AZD1222 dose. The receptors shown here come from an adult who received the AZD1222 COVID-19 vaccine.

The CDR3 is CASSPSVLGGNEQFF. In DNA form, the CDR3 reads TGTGCCAGCAGTCCAAGTGTCCTGGGGGGGAATGAGCAGTTCTTC. The chain links TRBV3-1 (or the pseudogene TRBV3-2) to TRBJ2-1, with TRBD2 identical over 7 bases. V lost 6 bases to trimming and J lost 7 bases; unmatched junction nucleotides: 12. The CDR3 has 15 residues. Germline CDR1 and CDR2: LGHDT and YNNKEL (reference sequence).

The CDR3 DNA is TGTGCCAGCAGCTTAGCAAGTCAGACCTATGGGGCCAACGTCCTGACTTTC. Protein product: CASSLASQTYGANVLTF. The chain links TRBV7-6 to TRBJ2-6, with D unresolved. CDR1 SGHVS and CDR2 FNYEAQ come from the germline V gene. This CDR3 comprises 17 residues. The germline V and J ends were trimmed by 0 bases and 3 bases, with 12 bases remaining between them.

This chain uses TRBV6-5 with TRBJ1-2; D not resolved. The CDR3 is made up of 12 amino acids. V lost 6 bases to trimming and J lost 5 bases, with 10 bases between them. Germline V lookup: CDR1 MNHEY, CDR2 SVGAGI. This CDR3 reads CASRRDGYGYTF. CDR3 sequence (DNA): TGTGCCAGCAGGAGGGATGGTTATGGCTACACCTTC.

The J gene is TRBJ2-2, the V gene TRBV5-1; D gene uncertain. Looked up from germline, CDR1 is SGHRS and CDR2 is YFSETQ. The ends were cut back, 1 base at V and 0 bases at J, with 7 bases in the middle. The length of the CDR3 is 15 residues. The CDR3 coding sequence is TGCGCCAGCAGCTTGCTCAGAGCGAACACCGGGGAGCTGTTTTTT. Translation: CASSLLRANTGELFF. The variable domain in full, with the rest retrieved from reference TRBV5-1 and TRBJ2-2, is KAGVTQTPRYLIKTRGQQVTLSCSPISGHRSVSWYQQTPGQGLQFLFEYFSETQRNKGNFPGRFSGRQFSNSRSEMNVSTLELGDSALYLCASSLLRANTGELFFGEGSRLTVL.

This clone is a singleton in its sample. The chain joins TRBV27 to TRBJ2-7; possible D gene TRBD1, 6 bases. Germline V CDR1 and CDR2: MNHEY, SMNVEV (reference sequence). V was clipped by 5 bases and J by 6 bases, with 20 bases between them. The CDR3 is made up of 15 amino acids. CDR3 amino acids: CASSPTRTGNREQYF. CDR3 nucleotide sequence: TGTGCCAGCAGTCCGACGAGAACAGGGAATCGCGAGCAGTACTTC.

The chain joins TRBV3-1 (or the pseudogene TRBV3-2) to TRBJ2-7; no clear D gene. The V and J ends lost 4 bases and 1 base respectively, with 2 bases between them. The CDR3 has 11 amino acids. From germline, CDR1 is LGHDT and CDR2 YNNKEL (reference sequence). The CDR3 DNA is TGTGCCAGCAGCCGTTCCTACGAGCAGTACTTC. It codes for CASSRSYEQYF.

The chain carries TRBV5-1 and TRBJ1-1; D gene uncertain. This CDR3 spans 15 amino acids. Deletions cut 7 bases from V and 0 bases from J, with 16 bases between. Germline lookup yields CDR1 SGHRS and CDR2 YFSETQ. Here the CDR3 DNA reads TGCGCCAGCGGCCCAGCAAGCAGAGTGAACACTGAAGCTTTCTTT. Translating gives CASGPASRVNTEAFF.

This chain links TRBV6-2 or TRBV6-3 with TRBJ1-6; TRBD1 matches at 10 bases. Germline V CDR1 and CDR2: MNHEY, SVGEGT. CDR3 length equals 16 residues. J gave up 11 bases and V 2 bases, and 9 bases lay outside the gene matches. CDR3: CASSYNLGQGPAPLHF. CDR3 DNA sequence: TGTGCCAGCAGTTACAATCTGGGACAGGGGCCCGCACCCCTCCACTTT.

This clone was seen more than once but under ten times. The V and J genes are TRBV19 and TRBJ1-5; possibly TRBD1 for D (5 bases). Germline CDR1 reads LNHDA; CDR2 reads SQIVND (reference sequence). Trimming left V 2 bases short and J 8 bases short, with 10 bases between. CDR3 length: 13 residues. This chain's CDR3 is CASSIQGKEPQHF. CDR3 DNA sequence: TGTGCCAGTAGTATACAGGGAAAGGAGCCCCAGCATTTT.

CDR3 protein: CASSKSGGDSSYNEQFF. CDR3 sequence (DNA): TGCGCCAGCAGTAAGAGCGGGGGGGATAGCTCCTACAATGAGCAGTTCTTC. V usage is TRBV5-1 and J usage is TRBJ2-1; 10 bases are a match to TRBD2. The CDR3 spans 17 residues. CDR1 and CDR2 (germline): SGHRS, YFSETQ. J was trimmed by 0 bases and V by 5 bases; bases with no gene match: 8.

This clone showed up just once. The rearrangement joins TRBV15 to TRBJ1-1, with TRBD1 as a possible D gene (6 bases). Deletions cut 4 bases from V and 0 bases from J, with 12 bases between. This CDR3 comprises 15 residues. Germline V gene data show CDR1 as LNHNV and CDR2 as YYDKDF (reference sequence). CDR3 DNA: TGTGCCACCAGCACCGACAGGAGCCTGAACACTGAAGCTTTCTTT. This gives the protein CATSTDRSLNTEAFF.

The chain has TRBV19 and TRBJ2-3; TRBD2 aligns across 13 bases. Per the germline V gene, CDR1 is LNHDA and CDR2 is SQIVND (reference sequence). V lost 4 bases to trimming and J lost 5 bases; unmatched junction nucleotides: 3. CDR3 size: 15 residues. CDR3 amino acids: CASSNGLAGVDTQYF. In DNA, the CDR3 is TGTGCCAGTAGTAACGGACTAGCGGGAGTAGATACGCAGTATTTT. The variable domain in full, completed from reference TRBV19 and TRBJ2-3, reads DGGITQSPKYLFRKEGQNVTLSCEQNLNHDAMYWYRQDPGQGLRLIYYSQIVNDFQKGDIAEGYSVSREKKESFPLTVTSAQKNPTAFYLCASSNGLAGVDTQYFGPGTRLTVL.

The chain uses TRBV20-1 and TRBJ2-7, with 7 bases identical to TRBD2. The V segment lost 3 bases and the J segment 2 bases; nucleotides outside the gene matches: 7. Looked up from germline, CDR1 is DFQATT and CDR2 is SNEGSKA (reference sequence). The CDR3 runs to 14 residues. The CDR3 coding sequence is TGCAGTGCTAGTCGGGGGGATTTTACCTACGAGCAGTACTTC. Translating gives CSASRGDFTYEQYF.

This chain connects TRBV4-1 to TRBJ1-5; a weak D match, TRBD1 (6 bases). Germline V CDR1 and CDR2: MGHRA, YSYEKL. This CDR3 spans 15 amino acids. V was shortened by 0 bases and J by 3 bases, with 9 bases between the two germline ends. The CDR3 DNA is TGCGCCAGCAGCCAAGAGGACAGAAACAATCAGCCCCAGCATTTT. Its translation: CASSQEDRNNQPQHF.

The chain combines TRBV20-1 with TRBJ1-2; D is unresolved. The germline V and J ends were trimmed by 3 bases and 0 bases, with 8 bases remaining between them. The CDR3 is 13 amino acids. In germline, CDR1 is DFQATT, CDR2 SNEGSKA (reference sequence). CDR3 nucleotide sequence: TGCAGTGCTAGTCGCAATCCTAACTATGGCTACACCTTC. Translation gives CSASRNPNYGYTF.